This TCR beta chain was documented in a study of T cell clones after liver transplantation. Looking at the study overall: Tolerance: complete withdrawal held at least one year, liver enzymes staying within twice normal. General observations from the study: In most of the 8 subjects, circulating graft-donor-reactive CD4 TCRbeta sequences fell significantly after transplant.

The CDR3 is 16 residues long. Germline V gene lookup returns CDR1 SGHDN and CDR2 FVKESK. Trimming at V came to 2 bases and at J to 3 bases, leaving 6 bases not matched to a gene. Comments on this clone: Its antigen is not identified.

Generated by immunoSEQ multiplex PCR, the TCRdb table keeps only in-frame clones and is missing some. The sample includes 68,000 or so clones, roughly 80% seen only once; the top ten take 0.45% to 0.65%. The sample was CD4+ T cells from blood, taken before liver transplant. This clonotype was sampled from a human donor who received a liver transplant. V usage is TRBV14 and J usage is TRBJ2-3; 9 bases are a match to TRBD1. CDR3 nucleotide sequence: TGTGCCAGCAGCCAACAACCGGGACAGGGAACAGATACGCAGTATTTT. Its translation: CASSQQPGQGTDTQYF.